This TCR beta chain was recorded in a study of blood T cell repertoires in COVID-19. TCRdb's copy holds only in-frame clones and misses some; the assay was immunoSEQ multiplex PCR. The sample includes 220,000 or so clones, 80% to 90% of them seen just once. This clone was seen a single time. V lost 3 bases to trimming and J lost 7 bases, with 16 bases between them. The CDR3 spans 13 residues. Germline values: CDR1 SQVTM, CDR2 ANQGSEA. The chain employs TRBV29-1 and TRBJ2-7; the D gene is possibly TRBD2 (5 bases). This receptor was obtained from a woman in her late teens or twenties in a cohort exposed to, infected with or recovered from COVID-19 (not recorded which). The sequencing sample was made of PBMCs or T cells enriched from blood (not recorded which). Here the CDR3 reads CSVDSGLSLEQYF. As DNA, the CDR3 is TGCAGCGTTGATTCAGGACTGTCATTAGAGCAGTACTTC.